Each of the 27 T cell receptor beta chains below was sequenced from the same sample in a study of shared clonotypes between healthy human individuals (dated by TCRdb to the early 2020s). Library preparation was by the immunoSEQ multiplex PCR assay. This is the immuneACCESS table as TCRdb keeps it, with only in-frame sequences that have V and J called. A part of the clones is gone; compared with another copy, unresolved V genes explain less than half, and the rest is unexplained. This sample lists over 2 million clones; 95% were detected once. 0.13% of the sample goes to the ten largest clones. Material: naive CD4+ T cells sorted from blood. According to the study, the label for this sample's cell subset or site signals: CD45RA+ positively selected. The origin of the receptors is a man younger than 35 in good health.

V is TRBV30 and J is TRBJ1-5; D might be TRBD1 (5 bases). In germline, CDR1 is GTSNPN, CDR2 SVGIG (reference sequence). This CDR3 has 16 residues. Trimming took off 1 base at V and 1 base at J, with 14 bases between the two ends. CDR3 bases: TGTGCCTGGAGTGGGGGTCTAGGGGCCAGCAATCAGCCCCAGCATTTT. It is translated as CAWSGGLGASNQPQHF.

V usage is TRBV9 and J usage is TRBJ2-5; unclear D gene. The CDR3 length is 15 residues. The V end was cut by 0 bases, the J end by 2 bases, with 11 bases between. In germline, CDR1 is SGDLS, CDR2 YYNGEE. This chain's CDR3 is CASSVGLNEQETQYF. The CDR3 DNA is TGTGCCAGCAGCGTAGGATTGAACGAGCAAGAGACCCAGTACTTC.

The chain couples TRBV18 to TRBJ1-1; 7 bases are shared with TRBD1. CDR1 and CDR2 (germline): KGHSH, LQKENI. Losses at the gene ends were 0 bases for V and 5 bases for J; bases not matched to a gene: 3. This CDR3 has 14 residues. CDR3 region: CASSPPQGVTEAFF. The CDR3 DNA reads as TGTGCCAGCTCACCACCGCAGGGGGTAACTGAAGCTTTCTTT. The whole variable domain, filled in from reference TRBV18 and TRBJ1-1, reads NAGVMQNPRHLVRRRGQEARLRCSPMKGHSHVYWYRQLPEEGLKFMVYLQKENIIDESGMPKERFSAEFPKEGPSILRIQQVVRGDSAAYFCASSPPQGVTEAFFGQGTRLTVV.

The rearrangement joins TRBV29-1 to TRBJ2-1, with D maybe TRBD2 (6 bases). The CDR3 is 10 amino acids. V was pared by 4 bases and J by 10 bases, with 8 bases between. Germline CDR1 is SQVTM and CDR2 is ANQGSEA. The CDR3 sequence is CSVGGTEQFF. For the CDR3, the DNA is TGCAGCGTTGGCGGGACCGAGCAGTTCTTC.

As for this clone: The identical CDR3 is also encoded by other nucleotide sequences in the sample. This chain's CDR3 is CASSFGQSSYNEQFF. In DNA form, the CDR3 reads TGCGCCAGCAGCTTCGGACAGAGCTCCTACAATGAGCAGTTCTTC. V gene TRBV5-1 combines with J gene TRBJ2-1; TRBD1 is a possible D gene (6 bases). In germline, CDR1 is SGHRS, CDR2 YFSETQ. The V gene lost 2 bases and the J gene lost 0 bases, with 9 bases spanning the gap. CDR3 length: 15 amino acids.

Comment on this clone: With a much larger clone just one base away, this may be a read error. The chain is built from TRBV4-3 and TRBJ2-7; the D gene is possibly TRBD1 (6 bases). The CDR3 contains 13 residues. Trimming left V 4 bases short and J 3 bases short, with 10 bases between. Per germline, CDR1 LGHNA and CDR2 YSLEER. CDR3 nucleotide sequence: TGCGCCAGCAGCCGCCAACAGGGCTACGAGCAGTACTTC. Encoded protein: CASSRQQGYEQYF.

This sequence joins TRBV4-1 and TRBJ2-2, with a weak D call TRBD2 (6 bases). The CDR3 loop spans 17 amino acids. Germline V CDR1 and CDR2: MGHRA, YSYEKL. The ends were cut back, 4 bases at V and 2 bases at J, with 17 bases in the middle. The CDR3 reads CASSRAGLRDNTGELFF. The CDR3 nucleotides are TGCGCCAGCAGCCGCGCGGGACTGCGGGATAACACCGGGGAGCTGTTTTTT.

The V call is TRBV2, the J call TRBJ2-3, with D unresolved. The CDR3 contains 12 residues. Germline CDR1 and CDR2: SNHLY and FYNNEI. Deletions cut 4 bases from V and 11 bases from J, with 13 bases between. For the CDR3, the DNA is TGTGCCAGCAGTGCGCTGTTCGTCGAGCAGTATTTT. It is translated as CASSALFVEQYF. Full variable domain (outside the CDR3, taken from reference TRBV2 and TRBJ2-3): EPEVTQTPSHQVTQMGQEVILRCVPISNHLYFYWYRQILGQKVEFLVSFYNNEISEKSEIFDDQFSVERPDGSNFTLKIRSTKLEDSAMYFCASSALFVEQYFGPGTRLTVL.

This chain's CDR3 is CASSSSRDYNEQFF. CDR3 nucleotide sequence: TGTGCCAGCAGCTCATCCAGGGACTACAATGAGCAGTTCTTC. The chain uses TRBV11-3 and TRBJ2-1; tentative D call: TRBD1 (5 bases). The germline gives CDR1 SGHNT, CDR2 YENEEA. Between the trimmed V and J ends, which lost 4 bases and 3 bases, there was a span of 10 bases. CDR3 length: 14 amino acids.

The V and J genes are TRBV6-1 and TRBJ2-1; D is unclear. CDR1 and CDR2 (germline): MNHNS, SASEGT. Trimming cost V 4 bases and J 3 bases, with 4 bases left between them. This CDR3 is 12 amino acids long. The CDR3 DNA reads as TGTGCCAGCAGTGTACTCTACAATGAGCAGTTCTTC. It yields the protein CASSVLYNEQFF.

The rearrangement links TRBV2 to TRBJ1-1, with D uncertain. V was shortened by 6 bases and J by 0 bases, with 11 bases between the two germline ends. CDR1 and CDR2 (germline): SNHLY, FYNNEI. There are 14 residues in the CDR3. The CDR3 sequence: CASRSTLMNTEAFF. CDR3 coding DNA: TGTGCCAGCAGATCGACCCTGATGAACACTGAAGCTTTCTTT. Combining the CDR3 with reference TRBV2 and TRBJ1-1 gives the whole variable domain EPEVTQTPSHQVTQMGQEVILRCVPISNHLYFYWYRQILGQKVEFLVSFYNNEISEKSEIFDDQFSVERPDGSNFTLKIRSTKLEDSAMYFCASRSTLMNTEAFFGQGTRLTVV.

The V gene is TRBV5-1, the J gene TRBJ1-6; maybe TRBD1 (5 bases). Germline V gene data show CDR1 as SGHRS and CDR2 as YFSETQ. Trimming left V 0 bases short and J 4 bases short, with 11 bases between. This CDR3 is 16 amino acids long. The chain's CDR3 is CASSLALGGYNSPLHF. The DNA of the CDR3 is TGCGCCAGCAGCTTGGCCCTCGGGGGTTATAATTCACCCCTCCACTTT. Full variable domain (remainder filled in from reference TRBV5-1 and TRBJ1-6): KAGVTQTPRYLIKTRGQQVTLSCSPISGHRSVSWYQQTPGQGLQFLFEYFSETQRNKGNFPGRFSGRQFSNSRSEMNVSTLELGDSALYLCASSLALGGYNSPLHFGNGTRLTVT.

CDR3 coding DNA: TGTGCCAGCAGCTTGTCGGGCAGCCTTAATGAAAAACTGTTTTTT. This gives the protein CASSLSGSLNEKLFF. V and J are TRBV5-4 and TRBJ1-4, with D uncertain. V gave up 1 base and J gave up 4 bases, with 11 bases separating them. The CDR3 totals 15 residues. CDR1 is SGHNT and CDR2 is YYREEE in the germline V gene (reference sequence).

The chain combines TRBV6-1 with TRBJ1-1; D is uncertain. The V and J ends lost 5 bases and 0 bases respectively, with 10 bases between them. The CDR3 contains 14 residues. Germline CDR1 MNHNS, CDR2 SASEGT. The CDR3 protein is CASSRVPMNTEAFF. The DNA of the CDR3 is TGTGCCAGCAGTCGGGTCCCTATGAACACTGAAGCTTTCTTT.

V usage is TRBV10-3 and J usage is TRBJ1-1, with a weak D call TRBD1 (5 bases). V was cut by 11 bases and J by 1 base, with 20 bases left in between. This CDR3 region has 15 residues. The germline gives CDR1 ENHRY, CDR2 SYGVKD. The DNA of the CDR3 is TGTGCCGCCAGTACCGGGCAGGACACGAACACTGAAGCTTTCTTT. Translated, it gives CAASTGQDTNTEAFF.

The count of this clone is one. Just one base apart from a much larger clone, this may be a read error. CDR3 protein: CASRLRDPWDEQLF. For the CDR3, the DNA is TGTGCCAGCAGGCTCCGGGACCCCTGGGATGAGCAGCTCTTC. The rearrangement uses TRBV6-5 and TRBJ2-1, with D perhaps TRBD1 or TRBD2 (5 bases each). The CDR3 runs 14 residues. The germline gives CDR1 MNHEY, CDR2 SVGAGI.

About this clone itself: Other DNA sequences in the sample encode the same CDR3. The rearrangement joins TRBV9 to TRBJ1-6, with D uncertain. The CDR3 contains 13 residues. The germline V and J ends were trimmed by 0 bases and 6 bases, with 4 bases remaining between them. Germline CDR1 is SGDLS and CDR2 is YYNGEE. The CDR3 DNA reads as TGTGCCAGCAGCGTAGACATTAATTCACCCCTCCACTTT. Translating gives CASSVDINSPLHF. The complete variable domain, with remaining parts taken from reference TRBV9 and TRBJ1-6, reads DSGVTQTPKHLITATGQRVTLRCSPRSGDLSVYWYQQSLDQGLQFLIQYYNGEERAKGNILERFSAQQFPDLHSELNLSSLELGDSALYFCASSVDINSPLHFGNGTRLTVT.

With regard to this clone: Possible read error: a much larger clone is one base away. Other DNA sequences in this specimen translate into the identical CDR3. The chain uses TRBV5-4 and TRBJ1-6; the D is unclear. The CDR3 runs to 15 residues. Germline lookup yields CDR1 SGHNT and CDR2 YYREEE (reference sequence). Written as DNA, the CDR3 is TGTGCTAGCAGCTTGTCAGGCCGAAATAATTCACCCCTCCACTTT. This encodes CASSLSGRNNSPLHF. Combining the CDR3 with reference TRBV5-4 and TRBJ1-6 gives the whole variable domain ETGVTQSPTHLIKTRGQQVTLRCSSQSGHNTVSWYQQALGQGPQFIFQYYREEENGRGNFPPRFSGLQFPNYSSELNVNALELDDSALYLCASSLSGRNNSPLHFGNGTRLTVT.

This sequence joins TRBV10-3 and TRBJ1-1; 8 bases are a match to TRBD1. Looked up from germline, CDR1 is ENHRY and CDR2 is SYGVKD. The ends lost 10 bases at V and 5 bases at J; junction bases unmatched: 12. The CDR3 covers 14 residues. CDR3 DNA: TGTGCCACCGAGCATCAGGGGGCGAGTACTGAAGCTTTCTTT. It encodes CATEHQGASTEAFF.

This clone has a count of ten or more. CDR3 region: CSALDRGQETQYF. The CDR3 coding sequence is TGCAGCGCCCTAGACAGGGGGCAGGAGACCCAGTACTTC. The chain employs TRBV29-1 and TRBJ2-5, with TRBD1 matching 10 bases. V was pared by 7 bases and J by 5 bases, with 7 bases of the junction left unmatched. CDR1 SQVTM and CDR2 ANQGSEA come from the germline V gene. The CDR3 has 13 amino acids.

V is TRBV14 and J is TRBJ1-1; D perhaps matches TRBD1 (5 bases). CDR3 length: 15 residues. Looked up from germline, CDR1 is SGHDN and CDR2 is FVKESK. Trimming removed 0 bases from V and 2 bases from J, with 10 bases in between. The CDR3 loop is CASSQDRGFNTEAFF. CDR3 nucleotide sequence: TGTGCCAGCAGCCAAGATAGGGGTTTTAACACTGAAGCTTTCTTT.

The CDR3 coding sequence is TGTGCCATCGGATGGGACAGGCGAGCAGATACGCAGTATTTT. It yields the protein CAIGWDRRADTQYF. The V call is TRBV10-3, the J call TRBJ2-3; 8 positions agree with TRBD1. Germline CDR1 and CDR2: ENHRY and SYGVKD. Trimming at V came to 8 bases and at J to 4 bases, leaving 8 bases not matched to a gene. The CDR3 spans 14 residues.

The chain links TRBV2 to TRBJ1-2; possible D gene TRBD1, 6 bases. V lost 7 bases to trimming and J lost 7 bases, with 19 bases between them. Germline loops: CDR1 SNHLY, CDR2 FYNNEI. The CDR3 spans 14 residues. This chain's CDR3 is CASNDIGGLSGYTF. In DNA, the CDR3 is TGTGCCAGCAATGATATTGGGGGGCTCTCTGGCTACACCTTC.

The chain is built from TRBV19 and TRBJ2-2; no clear D. The CDR3 loop spans 15 amino acids. Trimming left V 3 bases short and J 1 base short, with 9 bases between. Germline CDR1 LNHDA, CDR2 SQIVND (reference sequence). CDR3 DNA sequence: TGTGCCAGTAGTATCGGGTCCCTGAACACCGGGGAGCTGTTTTTT. Translation gives CASSIGSLNTGELFF.

The chain has TRBV28 and TRBJ2-7; 7 nucleotides match TRBD1. Unmatched junction bases numbered 10, after V lost 7 bases and J lost 4 bases. Germline V gene sequence: CDR1 MDHEN, CDR2 SYDVKM. The CDR3 has 14 amino acids. CDR3 region: CASTKPGTVYEQYF. The CDR3 nucleotides are TGTGCCAGCACAAAACCCGGGACAGTATACGAGCAGTACTTC. The full variable domain, rest sourced from reference TRBV28 and TRBJ2-7, is DVKVTQSSRYLVKRTGEKVFLECVQDMDHENMFWYRQDPGLGLRLIYFSYDVKMKEKGDIPEGYSVSREKKERFSLILESASTNQTSMYLCASTKPGTVYEQYFGPGTRLTVT.

This chain joins TRBV6-5 and TRBJ1-6, with a possible D match to TRBD1 (5 bases). V was cut by 1 base and J by 6 bases, with 13 bases left in between. Germline CDR1 MNHEY, CDR2 SVGAGI. The CDR3 totals 16 residues. The CDR3 coding sequence is TGTGCCAGCAGTTACTATATGACAGTCGGTAATTCACCCCTCCACTTT. This translates into CASSYYMTVGNSPLHF.

The CDR3 spells CASGLTGGNIQYF. CDR3 bases: TGTGCTAGTGGATTGACAGGGGGAAACATTCAGTACTTC. The V and J genes are TRBV12-5 and TRBJ2-4; 9 bases agree with TRBD1. Trimming took 6 bases from V and 6 from J; bases not matched to a gene: 3. From germline, CDR1 is LGHNT and CDR2 FRNRAP. The CDR3 contains 13 residues.